This passage covers 31 T cell receptor beta chains from one sample sequenced in a study of blood T cells in healthy people across ages. PCR was performed a second time for about 7 to 11 cycles using a sample-barcoded 5' primer and a J-beta primer mix. TCRdb fed the 5' RACE reads into MiXCR, producing one record per CDR3 protein. The sample includes roughly 1,100,000 distinct CDR3 sequences, approximately 26% seen only once; the top ten take about 0.8%. The sample was also reused in another study, on T cells of mothers and their children.

The sample taken for sequencing was blood. The receptors were sampled from a girl between 2 and 10 years old in good health.

This clonotype was found a few times. The chain recombines TRBV11-1 with TRBJ2-3, with TRBD1 matching over 9 bases. This CDR3 has 15 amino acids. Looked up from germline, CDR1 is SGHAT and CDR2 is FQDESV (reference sequence). V lost 4 bases, J lost 1 base, and 3 bases stayed unmatched. This chain's CDR3 is CASSWWDRGTDTQYF. CDR3 in DNA: TGTGCCAGCAGCTGGTGGGACAGGGGCACAGATACGCAGTATTTT.

The chain uses TRBV12-3 or TRBV12-4 and TRBJ2-3; TRBD2 aligns across 10 bases. J was trimmed by 4 bases and V by 2 bases; bases with no gene match: 6. This CDR3 has 16 amino acids. The CDR3 region has the DNA TGTGCCAGCAGTTTACTTCAGCGGGAGGGTGCAGATACGCAGTATTTT. As protein: CASSLLQREGADTQYF.

In the case of this clonotype: One end of the junction varies from germline; a read error may be responsible. V is TRBV27 and J is TRBJ2-7, with unresolved D. Germline CDR1 and CDR2: MNHEY and SMNVEV (reference sequence). The CDR3 runs 13 residues. CDR3 sequence reads: CASRATNSYEQHF. CDR3 DNA: TGTGCCAGCCGGGCGACGAACTCCTACGAGCAGCACTTC.

This clonotype was counted only a few times. V usage is TRBV12-5 and J usage is TRBJ2-2; D is perhaps TRBD2 (7 bases). Germline CDR1 LGHNT, CDR2 FRNRAP. This CDR3 has 18 residues. Trimming removed 3 bases from V and 2 bases from J, with 19 bases in between. The CDR3 sequence is CASGFYIGGEFNTGELFF. CDR3 DNA sequence: TGTGCTAGTGGTTTTTATATAGGGGGGGAATTTAACACCGGGGAGCTGTTTTTT.

The table lists this clonotype with many counts. The chain employs TRBV27 and TRBJ2-5, with 10 nucleotides matching TRBD2. This CDR3 has 17 amino acids. Unmatched junction bases numbered 13, after V lost 2 bases and J lost 7 bases. Germline V gene sequence: CDR1 MNHEY, CDR2 SMNVEV (reference sequence). CDR3 region: CASSLQGLAARGGTQYF. Here the CDR3 DNA reads TGTGCCAGCAGTTTACAAGGACTAGCGGCGAGGGGAGGGACCCAGTACTTC.

This clonotype has a handful of counts. CDR3 sequence (DNA): TGCAGTGCTAACTTTCAGGGATACTATGGCTACACCTTC. Its translation: CSANFQGYYGYTF. V is TRBV20-1 and J is TRBJ1-2; a weak D match, TRBD1 (5 bases). CDR3 size: 13 residues. Germline CDR1 is DFQATT and CDR2 is SNEGSKA (reference sequence). V was cut by 4 bases and J by 3 bases, with 12 bases left in between.

The sample holds a few counts of this clonotype. This chain joins TRBV18 and TRBJ2-1; 10 bases are a match to TRBD1. CDR1 KGHSH and CDR2 LQKENI come from the germline V gene. The CDR3 totals 13 residues. The junction had 4 bases not matched to a gene; V was cut back by 6 bases and J by 8 bases. CDR3 bases: TGTGCCAGCTCTCAGGGGACAGGGGATGAGCAGTTCTTC. As protein: CASSQGTGDEQFF.

The table lists this clonotype with a few counts. One end of the junction is discordant with germline, which a read error may explain. The chain is built from TRBV7-2 and TRBJ2-7; D possibly corresponds to TRBD1 (5 bases). This CDR3 region has 12 residues. Germline CDR1 SGHTA, CDR2 FQGNSA. CDR3 coding DNA: TGTGCCAGCAGCTTAAGTCTCGCAGGGCGGTTCTTC. This encodes CASSLSLAGRFF. Variable domain in full (rest from reference TRBV7-2 and TRBJ2-7): GAGVSQSPSNKVTEKGKDVELRCDPISGHTALYWYRQSLGQGLEFLIYFQGNSAPDKSGLPSDRFSAERTGGSVSTLTIQRTQQEDSAVYLCASSLSLAGRFFGPGTRLTVT.

This clonotype was detected a few times. The V call is TRBV5-1, the J call TRBJ2-7; no clear D. The CDR3 runs to 10 residues. V was trimmed by 7 bases and J by 11 bases, leaving 13 bases between them. Germline CDR1 and CDR2: SGHRS and YFSETQ. CDR3: CASCGGHEYF. CDR3 coding DNA: TGCGCCAGCTGCGGCGGTCACGAGTACTTC.

This clonotype was detected a few times. V and J are TRBV15 and TRBJ2-6; the D gene could be TRBD1 or TRBD2 (5 bases each). Trimming pared 8 bases from V and 1 base from J, leaving 6 bases between. The CDR3 is 13 residues long. CDR1 is LNHNV and CDR2 is YYDKDF in the germline V gene (reference sequence). CDR3 sequence: CATWGSGANVLTF. Written as DNA, the CDR3 is TGTGCCACCTGGGGGTCTGGGGCCAACGTCCTGACTTTC.

J is TRBJ2-3 and V is TRBV9, with 10 bases matching TRBD2. This CDR3 has 18 residues. Germline V gene lookup returns CDR1 SGDLS and CDR2 YYNGEE. Unmatched junction bases numbered 10, after V lost 3 bases and J lost 0 bases. In DNA, the CDR3 is TGTGCCAGCAGCGAGGGACTAGCGCTTTGGGGCAGCACAGATACGCAGTATTTT. It is translated as CASSEGLALWGSTDTQYF.

Comments on this clonotype: At one of its ends the junction is not consistent with the germline gene, which may arise from a read error. This chain joins TRBV7-6 and TRBJ2-1; TRBD2 matches at 7 bases. Germline V gives CDR1 SGHVS, CDR2 FNYEAQ. The CDR3 contains 15 residues. The CDR3 sequence: CASSLDGASGNEQFF. The CDR3 bases are TGTGCCAGCAGCTTAGATGGGGCTAGCGGCAATGAACAGTTCTTC.

V usage is TRBV27 and J usage is TRBJ1-1, with D perhaps TRBD1 (6 bases). Trimming removed 5 bases at V and 7 bases at J, with 17 bases between. The CDR3 spans 14 residues. The germline CDR1 and CDR2 sequences are MNHEY and SMNVEV (reference sequence). CDR3 residues: CASSNGQSSFEAFF. For the CDR3, the DNA is TGTGCCAGCAGTAACGGACAGAGCTCGTTTGAAGCTTTCTTT.

The chain links TRBV29-1 to TRBJ2-3, with TRBD2 matching over 10 bases. With V trimmed by 2 bases and J by 4 bases, 3 bases remained unmatched. The germline V gene has CDR1 SQVTM and CDR2 ANQGSEA. The length of the CDR3 is 14 residues. CDR3 residues: CSVERGLASDTQYF. CDR3 nucleotide sequence: TGCAGCGTTGAAAGGGGACTAGCGTCAGATACGCAGTATTTT.

V is TRBV3-1 and J is TRBJ2-5, with 9 bases matching TRBD2. The J segment lost 1 base and the V segment lost 0 bases, leaving 6 bases of the junction unmatched. CDR3 length: 17 residues. The germline gives CDR1 LGHDT, CDR2 YNNKEL (reference sequence). The DNA of the CDR3 is TGTGCCAGCAGCCAAGATGCGGGAGGGCCGGGCCAAGAGACCCAGTACTTC. Translated, it gives CASSQDAGGPGQETQYF.

J is TRBJ2-5 and V is TRBV29-1; D is ambiguous. The germline V gene has CDR1 SQVTM and CDR2 ANQGSEA. V was trimmed by 1 base and J by 4 bases, leaving 10 bases between them. The CDR3 runs to 13 residues. In DNA, the CDR3 is TGCAGCGTTGAAGGGGCACTTAGAGAGACCCAGTACTTC. Protein: CSVEGALRETQYF.

This rearrangement joins TRBV7-3 to TRBJ1-2, with D unresolved. The CDR3 is 13 amino acids. CDR1 and CDR2 from the germline V gene are SGHTA and FQGTGA. Trimming took off 5 bases at V and 1 base at J, with 8 bases between the two ends. In DNA, the CDR3 is TGTGCCAGCAGCCCCTCTCATAACTATGGCTACACCTTC. Translation gives CASSPSHNYGYTF.

A few counts support this clonotype. The chain is built from TRBV28 and TRBJ2-5; 7 bases are a match to TRBD2. V dropped 7 bases and J dropped 10; count of bases not matched to a gene: 6. In germline, CDR1 is MDHEN, CDR2 SYDVKM. This CDR3 has 11 amino acids. DNA of the CDR3: TGTGCCAGCAAAGGGACTATGGGCCAGTACTTC. It is translated as CASKGTMGQYF.

V gene TRBV7-9 combines with J gene TRBJ2-6; D remains ambiguous. CDR3 length: 17 amino acids. Trimming removed 5 bases at V and 1 base at J, with 15 bases between. Germline lookup yields CDR1 SEHNR and CDR2 FQNEAQ (reference sequence). CDR3 nucleotides: TGTGCCAGCAGCCCGAGAGGCTCGGCTTCTGGGGCCAACGTCCTGACTTTC. Translation: CASSPRGSASGANVLTF.

This chain joins TRBV2 and TRBJ2-1; D ambiguous. The CDR3 spans 15 residues. The V gene's germline CDR1 is SNHLY and CDR2 FYNNEI. Deletions cut 3 bases from V and 0 bases from J, with 9 bases between. CDR3 region: CASSDTLPSYNEQFF. CDR3 DNA: TGTGCCAGCAGTGATACATTGCCCTCCTACAATGAGCAGTTCTTC.

The table lists this clonotype with a few counts. The rearrangement uses TRBV28 and TRBJ1-5; the D gene is possibly TRBD1 (5 bases). This CDR3 has 14 residues. CDR1 MDHEN and CDR2 SYDVKM come from the germline V gene. V was pared by 7 bases and J by 2 bases, with 12 bases between. In nucleotides, the CDR3 is TGTGCCAGCATCCACCAGGGTGGCAATCAGCCCCAGCATTTT. Protein sequence: CASIHQGGNQPQHF.

The chain couples TRBV7-2 to TRBJ2-1; a possible D gene is TRBD1 (5 bases). Trimming stripped 1 base from V and 16 bases from J, with 14 bases between. Germline V gives CDR1 SGHTA, CDR2 FQGNSA. This CDR3 spans 12 amino acids. The CDR3 loop is CASSLGQGMEFF. CDR3 in DNA: TGTGCCAGCAGCTTAGGTCAGGGTATGGAATTCTTC.

The chain links TRBV29-1 to TRBJ2-2; a weak D match, TRBD2 (5 bases). Trimming removed 3 bases at V and 4 bases at J, with 9 bases between. Per germline, CDR1 SQVTM and CDR2 ANQGSEA. The CDR3 totals 13 residues. CDR3 nucleotide sequence: TGCAGCGTTGAGAGGGAGCCCACCGGGGAGCTGTTTTTT. This translates into CSVEREPTGELFF.

This chain links TRBV9 with TRBJ1-6; 7 nucleotides align to TRBD1. The junction had 6 bases not matched to a gene; V was cut back by 3 bases and J by 6 bases. The CDR3 covers 15 residues. CDR1 SGDLS and CDR2 YYNGEE come from the germline V gene. The DNA for the CDR3 is TGTGCCAGCAGCGCGTCCGGGACAGTTAATTCACCCCTCCACTTT. Translation: CASSASGTVNSPLHF.

This clonotype was detected ten times or more. The rearrangement uses TRBV12-3 or TRBV12-4 and TRBJ2-6, with unresolved D. The V end lost 6 bases, the J end lost 0 bases, and 21 bases lay between the germline ends. CDR3 size: 19 residues. In nucleotides, the CDR3 is TGTGCCAGCAGCTCCAACGTAGGCGACGTTCACTCTGGGGCCAACGTCCTGACTTTC. It translates to CASSSNVGDVHSGANVLTF.

In its sample, this clonotype was seen once. This chain links TRBV20-1 with TRBJ2-4, with 10 bases identical to TRBD2. Trimming removed 6 bases from V and 11 bases from J; junction bases left unmatched: 13. The CDR3 consists of 14 residues. Germline assignment: CDR1 DFQATT and CDR2 SNEGSKA (reference sequence). Here the CDR3 reads CSASNSGGAKVQYF. In DNA form, the CDR3 reads TGCAGTGCCTCAAACAGCGGGGGGGCCAAAGTTCAGTACTTC.

The chain carries TRBV6-2 or TRBV6-3 and TRBJ2-1; the D gene is possibly TRBD2 (5 bases). The last part of the DNA fits TRBJ2-7 better; the J call may be wrong. CDR1 and CDR2 from the germline V gene are MNHEY and SVGEGT. The CDR3 spans 13 residues. As DNA, the CDR3 is TGTGCCAGCGGACTTCCCGCTTTATACGAGCAGTACTTC. It specifies CASGLPALYEQYF.

The rearrangement uses TRBV20-1 and TRBJ1-1; perhaps TRBD1 as D (5 bases). This CDR3 region has 14 residues. Trimming cost V 5 bases and J 4 bases, with 17 bases left between them. Germline V gene lookup returns CDR1 DFQATT and CDR2 SNEGSKA (reference sequence). CDR3 amino acids: CSARREWDGTEAFF. The CDR3 bases are TGCAGTGCTCGCAGGGAGTGGGACGGCACTGAAGCTTTCTTT.

This clonotype was seen only a few times. V and J are TRBV24-1 and TRBJ2-5; 10 bases are shared with TRBD1. The closer fit of TRBJ2-1 to the DNA end suggests the J call may be wrong. Germline V gene lookup returns CDR1 KGHDR and CDR2 SFDVKD. The CDR3 covers 13 residues. The CDR3 loop reads CASRGTGANEQFF. The CDR3 DNA follows: TGTGCCTCGAGAGGGACAGGGGCTAATGAGCAGTTCTTC.

This clonotype was seen a few times. The chain has TRBV5-1 and TRBJ2-3, with 12 nucleotides matching TRBD2. Germline V gene sequence: CDR1 SGHRS, CDR2 YFSETQ. J lost 4 bases, V lost 3 bases, and 6 bases had no gene match. The CDR3 is 16 residues long. Written as DNA, the CDR3 is TGCGCCAGCAGCTCGACAAGACTAGCGGGGGCAGATACGCAGTATTTT. It encodes CASSSTRLAGADTQYF.

The chain couples TRBV7-2 to TRBJ2-3, with D unresolved. Germline values: CDR1 SGHTA, CDR2 FQGNSA. The CDR3 is 13 amino acids. V lost 6 bases and J lost 1, with 8 bases in between. The CDR3 region has the DNA TGTGCCAGCAGGGCCGCTGGCACAGATACGCAGTATTTT. Amino acid sequence: CASRAAGTDTQYF.